The sequence of this T cell receptor (beta chain) was determined in a study of blood T cell repertoires in COVID-19. Study as a whole: Sites across the United States, Italy and Spain contributed samples from acute and convalescent COVID-19. T cells, B-cell-depleted T cells, or PBMCs supplied cDNA or gDNA.

The CDR3 runs 20 residues. V trimming: 4 bases; J trimming: 2 bases; junction bases outside the gene matches: 15. Germline assignment: CDR1 SNHLY and CDR2 FYNNEI. Per the study methods: Estimated nucleated cell counts came from reference gene primer amplification. Some clones are missing from TCRdb's copy, which holds only in-frame ones; the method was immunoSEQ multiplex PCR. V, J and clone size reflect that table, while D and trimming were determined from the DNA. The table lists under 150,000 clones, approximately 79% of them singletons. Sequenced sample: peripheral blood. The V gene is TRBV2, the J gene TRBJ2-3; 13 nucleotides align to TRBD2. The TCR sequence derives from a middle-aged man with active or convalescent COVID-19. CDR3 residues: CASSGAGTSGTSLFTDTQYF. In nucleotides, the CDR3 is TGTGCCAGCAGTGGGGCCGGGACTAGCGGGACCAGCCTATTCACAGATACGCAGTATTTT.